These T cell receptor beta chains were read from a single sample in a study of blood T cell repertoires in COVID-19. Measured with immunoSEQ multiplex PCR; TCRdb has only the in-frame clones, and not every one. This sample has more than 200,000 clones, with roughly 86% found just once. Sequencing was done on a sample of peripheral blood. The receptors derive from a woman aged 60-70 years with COVID-19, enrolled during active disease. The CDR3 runs from the conserved cysteine through the conserved F or W. Fields, in order: J gene, V gene, D gene, clone size, CDR3 protein, CDR3 DNA. The D gene is left open where the match is weak. The size of a clone is reported for some rows only, either as once, few or many, or as a class for expanded clones.

j_gene: TRBJ2-3
v_gene: TRBV5-1
d_gene: .
abundance: .
CDR3aa: CASSLDQGAFGTDTQYF
CDR3nt: TGCGCCAGCAGCTTGGATCAGGGCGCCTTCGGCACAGATACGCAGTATTTT

j_gene: TRBJ1-5
v_gene: TRBV21-1
d_gene: .
abundance: few
CDR3aa: CASSKVGRGRGQPQHF
CDR3nt: TGTGCCAGCAGCAAAGTTGGCAGGGGGCGCGGTCAGCCCCAGCATTTT

j_gene: TRBJ2-7
v_gene: TRBV4-2
d_gene: TRBD1
abundance: .
CDR3aa: CASSQVDRGASYEQYF
CDR3nt: TGTGCCAGCAGCCAGGTGGACAGGGGGGCCTCCTACGAGCAGTACTTC

j_gene: TRBJ1-2
v_gene: TRBV4-3
d_gene: TRBD1
abundance: .
CDR3aa: CASSQIIPGTVLGYTF
CDR3nt: TGCGCCAGCAGCCAAATTATACCCGGGACAGTACTTGGCTACACCTTC

j_gene: TRBJ2-7
v_gene: TRBV11-3
d_gene: TRBD2
abundance: .
CDR3aa: CASSTVGTSEQYF
CDR3nt: TGTGCCAGCAGCACGGTGGGGACTAGCGAGCAGTACTTC

j_gene: TRBJ2-1
v_gene: TRBV5-1
d_gene: .
abundance: .
CDR3aa: CASSYAGQSSYNEQFF
CDR3nt: TGCGCCAGCAGCTATGCGGGACAGAGCTCCTACAATGAGCAGTTCTTC

j_gene: TRBJ2-1
v_gene: TRBV24-1
d_gene: TRBD2
abundance: .
CDR3aa: CATSESGRVYNEQFF
CDR3nt: TGTGCCACCAGTGAGAGCGGGAGAGTTTACAATGAGCAGTTCTTC

j_gene: TRBJ1-5
v_gene: TRBV28
d_gene: .
abundance: .
CDR3aa: CASTPAGTRPQHF
CDR3nt: TGTGCCAGCACCCCTGCAGGTACCCGGCCCCAGCATTTT

j_gene: TRBJ1-1
v_gene: TRBV10-1
d_gene: .
abundance: .
CDR3aa: CANLTSWNTEAFF
CDR3nt: TGCGCCAACCTGACATCCTGGAACACTGAAGCTTTCTTT

j_gene: TRBJ2-5
v_gene: TRBV28
d_gene: TRBD1
abundance: .
CDR3aa: CATRSGQAFLETQYF
CDR3nt: TGTGCCACCAGGTCGGGACAGGCGTTTTTGGAGACCCAGTACTTC

j_gene: TRBJ2-3
v_gene: TRBV4-1
d_gene: .
abundance: .
CDR3aa: CASSQETRNRGRVASTDTQYF
CDR3nt: TGCGCCAGCAGCCAGGAGACCCGGAACAGGGGGAGGGTCGCTAGCACAGATACGCAGTATTTT

j_gene: TRBJ2-1
v_gene: TRBV27
d_gene: .
abundance: once
CDR3aa: CASSPSGLPYNEQFF
CDR3nt: TGTGCCAGCAGTCCCTCCGGACTCCCCTACAATGAGCAGTTCTTC

j_gene: TRBJ2-3
v_gene: TRBV7-2
d_gene: .
abundance: once
CDR3aa: CASSLTRDHTQYF
CDR3nt: TGTGCCAGCAGCTTAACCCGGGATCATACGCAGTATTTT

j_gene: TRBJ1-6
v_gene: TRBV5-6
d_gene: .
abundance: .
CDR3aa: CASSLQGSSYNSPLHF
CDR3nt: TGTGCCAGCAGCTTGCAGGGGAGCTCCTATAATTCACCCCTCCACTTT

j_gene: TRBJ2-3
v_gene: TRBV19
d_gene: TRBD1
abundance: .
CDR3aa: CASSIAAGTGHSTDTQYF
CDR3nt: TGTGCCAGTAGTATAGCTGCAGGGACAGGGCATAGCACAGATACGCAGTATTTT

j_gene: TRBJ1-6
v_gene: TRBV5-5
d_gene: TRBD1
abundance: .
CDR3aa: CASSGTGGSPLHF
CDR3nt: TGTGCCAGCAGCGGGACAGGGGGTTCACCCCTCCACTTT

j_gene: TRBJ2-3
v_gene: TRBV6-4
d_gene: TRBD1
abundance: .
CDR3aa: CASSDGQGTDTQYF
CDR3nt: TGTGCCAGCAGTGACGGACAGGGCACAGATACGCAGTATTTT

j_gene: TRBJ2-7
v_gene: TRBV5-6
d_gene: TRBD1
abundance: .
CDR3aa: CASSLRSGTGGLQQYF
CDR3nt: TGTGCCAGCAGCTTGCGCTCCGGGACAGGGGGTCTCCAGCAGTACTTC

j_gene: TRBJ1-1
v_gene: TRBV28
d_gene: TRBD1
abundance: few
CDR3aa: CASSPPTGGAAITAEAFF
CDR3nt: TGTGCCAGCAGTCCGCCGACAGGGGGTGCCGCTATTACGGCTGAAGCTTTCTTT

j_gene: TRBJ1-5
v_gene: TRBV28
d_gene: .
abundance: .
CDR3aa: CASSLAEGPQHF
CDR3nt: TGTGCCAGCAGTTTAGCGGAGGGGCCCCAGCATTTT

j_gene: TRBJ1-5
v_gene: TRBV20-1
d_gene: .
abundance: .
CDR3aa: CSAPQGRPQHF
CDR3nt: TGCAGTGCTCCACAGGGTCGGCCCCAGCATTTT

j_gene: TRBJ2-2
v_gene: TRBV11-1
d_gene: TRBD1
abundance: .
CDR3aa: CASSNGQGRPGELFF
CDR3nt: TGTGCCAGCAGCAATGGACAGGGAAGGCCCGGGGAGCTGTTTTTT

j_gene: TRBJ2-4
v_gene: TRBV10-3
d_gene: .
abundance: .
CDR3aa: CAISDGRQGKNIQYF
CDR3nt: TGTGCCATCAGTGACGGTCGGCAGGGGAAAAACATTCAGTACTTC

j_gene: TRBJ1-4
v_gene: TRBV4-3
d_gene: .
abundance: .
CDR3aa: CASSQGTRRGEKLFF
CDR3nt: TGCGCCAGCAGCCAAGGAACTCGTCGGGGGGAAAAACTGTTTTTT

j_gene: TRBJ2-5
v_gene: TRBV4-1
d_gene: TRBD2
abundance: .
CDR3aa: CASSQDWASGRAATQYF
CDR3nt: TGCGCCAGCAGCCAAGATTGGGCTAGCGGGAGGGCCGCGACCCAGTACTTC

j_gene: TRBJ1-2
v_gene: TRBV29-1
d_gene: .
abundance: .
CDR3aa: CSVPGSSRNGYTF
CDR3nt: TGCAGCGTCCCGGGATCTTCTAGGAATGGCTACACCTTC

j_gene: TRBJ2-1
v_gene: TRBV7-9
d_gene: TRBD1
abundance: few
CDR3aa: CASSPGQGRRTYNEQFF
CDR3nt: TGTGCCAGCAGCCCCGGACAGGGGAGGAGAACCTACAATGAGCAGTTCTTC

j_gene: TRBJ2-3
v_gene: TRBV5-1
d_gene: TRBD2
abundance: .
CDR3aa: CASSPRTSGTTDTQYF
CDR3nt: TGCGCCAGCAGCCCCCGGACTAGCGGGACGACAGATACGCAGTATTTT

j_gene: TRBJ2-1
v_gene: TRBV20-1
d_gene: TRBD2
abundance: .
CDR3aa: CSASPLAGGANEQFF
CDR3nt: TGCAGTGCTAGTCCTCTCGCGGGGGGGGCCAATGAGCAGTTCTTC

j_gene: TRBJ1-5
v_gene: TRBV7-9
d_gene: TRBD1
abundance: once
CDR3aa: CASSLAAGGFNQPQHF
CDR3nt: TGTGCCAGCAGCTTAGCCGCAGGGGGCTTCAATCAGCCCCAGCATTTT

j_gene: TRBJ1-1
v_gene: TRBV18
d_gene: TRBD1
abundance: .
CDR3aa: CASSRQGHTEAFF
CDR3nt: TGTGCCAGCTCACGACAGGGACACACTGAAGCTTTCTTT

j_gene: TRBJ1-5
v_gene: TRBV19
d_gene: .
abundance: .
CDR3aa: CASSILRGPQPQHF
CDR3nt: TGTGCCAGTAGTATACTCCGGGGTCCTCAGCCCCAGCATTTT

j_gene: TRBJ2-1
v_gene: TRBV11-2
d_gene: TRBD2
abundance: .
CDR3aa: CASSQGTSGSNEQFF
CDR3nt: TGTGCCAGCAGCCAAGGGACTAGCGGGAGTAATGAGCAGTTCTTC

j_gene: TRBJ2-7
v_gene: TRBV7-8
d_gene: TRBD1
abundance: .
CDR3aa: CASSSGQGHHEQYF
CDR3nt: TGTGCCAGCAGCTCGGGACAGGGTCACCACGAGCAGTACTTC

j_gene: TRBJ1-1
v_gene: TRBV3-1/TRBV3-2
d_gene: .
abundance: .
CDR3aa: CASSHSRAVTEAFF
CDR3nt: TGTGCCAGCAGCCACTCCAGGGCGGTGACTGAAGCTTTCTTT

j_gene: TRBJ2-1
v_gene: TRBV28
d_gene: TRBD2
abundance: .
CDR3aa: CASSPFSGVYNEQFF
CDR3nt: TGTGCCAGCAGTCCCTTTAGCGGGGTCTACAATGAGCAGTTCTTC

j_gene: TRBJ2-2
v_gene: TRBV7-2
d_gene: .
abundance: once
CDR3aa: CASSPVAAANTGELFF
CDR3nt: TGTGCCAGCAGCCCCGTGGCGGCTGCGAACACCGGGGAGCTGTTTTTT

j_gene: TRBJ2-5
v_gene: TRBV7-2
d_gene: .
abundance: .
CDR3aa: CASSLEPGGISPETQYF
CDR3nt: TGTGCCAGCAGCTTAGAACCCGGCGGGATAAGCCCAGAGACCCAGTACTTC

j_gene: TRBJ2-2
v_gene: TRBV5-1
d_gene: .
abundance: .
CDR3aa: CASSLGIWRTGELFF
CDR3nt: TGCGCCAGCAGCTTGGGGATATGGAGGACCGGGGAGCTGTTTTTT

j_gene: TRBJ2-7
v_gene: TRBV7-2
d_gene: TRBD1
abundance: .
CDR3aa: CASSSTGRGLSYEQYF
CDR3nt: TGTGCCAGCAGCTCAACAGGCAGGGGGCTGTCCTACGAGCAGTACTTC

j_gene: TRBJ2-5
v_gene: TRBV5-1
d_gene: .
abundance: .
CDR3aa: CASSMGTSGETQYF
CDR3nt: TGCGCCAGCAGCATGGGGACATCAGGGGAGACCCAGTACTTC

j_gene: TRBJ2-5
v_gene: TRBV27
d_gene: .
abundance: .
CDR3aa: CASTSLGQGKATQYF
CDR3nt: TGTGCCAGCACCTCCTTAGGGCAGGGGAAAGCGACCCAGTACTTC

j_gene: TRBJ1-1
v_gene: TRBV6-1
d_gene: .
abundance: .
CDR3aa: CASSEASGAGGTEAFF
CDR3nt: TGTGCCAGCAGTGAAGCGAGTGGTGCGGGGGGCACTGAAGCTTTCTTT

j_gene: TRBJ2-7
v_gene: TRBV19
d_gene: TRBD1
abundance: .
CDR3aa: CASSIRTGDEQYF
CDR3nt: TGTGCCAGTAGTATAAGGACAGGGGACGAGCAGTACTTC

j_gene: TRBJ1-6
v_gene: TRBV24-1
d_gene: .
abundance: .
CDR3aa: CATSGHKDGGSPLHF
CDR3nt: TGTGCCACCAGTGGGCACAAGGACGGGGGTTCACCCCTCCACTTT

j_gene: TRBJ1-5
v_gene: TRBV21-1
d_gene: .
abundance: .
CDR3aa: CASSKVGDSNQPQHF
CDR3nt: TGTGCCAGCAGCAAAGTAGGGGATAGCAATCAGCCCCAGCATTTT

j_gene: TRBJ1-2
v_gene: TRBV7-8
d_gene: TRBD1
abundance: once
CDR3aa: CASSLDGTGNGYTF
CDR3nt: TGTGCCAGCAGCTTAGATGGGACAGGGAATGGCTACACCTTC

j_gene: TRBJ2-7
v_gene: TRBV18
d_gene: .
abundance: .
CDR3aa: CASSRSGSSYEQYF
CDR3nt: TGTGCCAGCTCACGGTCAGGCAGCTCCTACGAGCAGTACTTC

j_gene: TRBJ1-2
v_gene: TRBV6-1
d_gene: .
abundance: .
CDR3aa: CASSEAYSYGYTF
CDR3nt: TGTGCCAGCAGTGAAGCGTATAGCTATGGCTACACCTTC

j_gene: TRBJ2-5
v_gene: TRBV5-6
d_gene: TRBD1
abundance: .
CDR3aa: CASSRRQGRETQYF
CDR3nt: TGTGCCAGCAGCAGGAGACAGGGGAGAGAGACCCAGTACTTC

j_gene: TRBJ2-3
v_gene: TRBV9
d_gene: .
abundance: .
CDR3aa: CASSVDVAYTDTQYF
CDR3nt: TGTGCCAGCAGCGTAGATGTAGCGTACACAGATACGCAGTATTTT

j_gene: TRBJ2-1
v_gene: TRBV6-5
d_gene: .
abundance: .
CDR3aa: CASRADLSYNEQFF
CDR3nt: TGTGCCAGCCGAGCGGACCTCTCCTACAATGAGCAGTTCTTC

j_gene: TRBJ2-1
v_gene: TRBV24-1
d_gene: .
abundance: .
CDR3aa: CATSATVRGNEQFF
CDR3nt: TGTGCCACCAGTGCCACGGTCAGGGGCAATGAGCAGTTCTTC

j_gene: TRBJ2-7
v_gene: TRBV30
d_gene: TRBD2
abundance: .
CDR3aa: CAWSGGDSYEQYF
CDR3nt: TGTGCCTGGAGCGGGGGGGACTCCTACGAGCAGTACTTC

j_gene: TRBJ1-3
v_gene: TRBV19
d_gene: .
abundance: few
CDR3aa: CASSISGRLSGNTIYF
CDR3nt: TGTGCCAGTAGTATTAGCGGCAGACTCTCTGGAAACACCATATATTTT

j_gene: TRBJ2-1
v_gene: TRBV13
d_gene: .
abundance: few
CDR3aa: CASSLSVRSYNEQFF
CDR3nt: TGTGCCAGCAGCTTAAGCGTACGCTCCTACAATGAGCAGTTCTTC

j_gene: TRBJ2-5
v_gene: TRBV11-2
d_gene: TRBD1
abundance: .
CDR3aa: CASSLARDRGVETQYF
CDR3nt: TGTGCCAGCAGCTTAGCCCGGGACAGGGGAGTGGAGACCCAGTACTTC

j_gene: TRBJ1-5
v_gene: TRBV7-9
d_gene: TRBD1
abundance: .
CDR3aa: CASSLDPGQGTQPQHF
CDR3nt: TGTGCCAGCAGCTTAGACCCGGGACAGGGAACTCAGCCCCAGCATTTT

j_gene: TRBJ2-7
v_gene: TRBV27
d_gene: .
abundance: .
CDR3aa: CASSWTGRANEQYF
CDR3nt: TGTGCCAGCAGTTGGACAGGGAGGGCCAATGAGCAGTACTTC